The clone carrying this T cell receptor beta chain occurred many times. The TCRbeta library was prepared with unique molecular identifiers. TCRdb recomputed calls from the PCR reads with MiXCR, one row per CDR3 protein. The table lists over 150,000 distinct CDR3 sequences, roughly 15% of them singletons. Trimming left V 4 bases short and J 5 bases short, with 5 bases between. Germline V gene sequence: CDR1 ENHRY, CDR2 SYGVKD. The CDR3 covers 11 residues. This specimen belongs to a study of T-cell reconstitution after alpha-beta-depleted transplantation in children. The sample was PBMCs from the stem cell graft donor, taken from the stem cell graft. The chain is built from TRBV10-3 and TRBJ2-5; D is ambiguous. This receptor was identified in a human donor who donated a stem cell graft to a child with acute lymphoblastic leukemia. The CDR3 DNA reads as TGTGCCATCAGTGCCGGGGAGACCCAGTACTTC. Translation gives CAISAGETQYF.